This entry lists 26 T cell receptor beta chains sequenced from one sample in a study of tissue T cells after allogeneic stem cell transplantation. The time point: mouse harvest day 14 after allogeneic transplant. Mouse grafts combined 10^7 T-cell-depleted bone marrow cells with 10^6 splenic CD5+ T cells. The table came from immunoSEQ multiplex PCR; TCRdb's copy has only in-frame clones and leaves some out. The table includes fewer than 3,500 clones, about 44% detected once. The sequencing sample was made of gut tissue. Receptors were obtained from a female BALB/c mouse given C57BL/6 T cells with graft-versus-host disease after an allogeneic hematopoietic cell transplant.

Regarding this clone: Germline and genes: mouse. The read gets to within 1 residue of the CDR3 end, and the germline J gene fills in the rest. The chain couples TRBV12-2 to TRBJ1-4; D call uncertain. There are 14 residues in the CDR3. CDR1 is SGHLS and CDR2 is HYDKME in the germline V gene. V was clipped by 0 bases and J by 0 bases, with 4 bases between them. This CDR3 is CASSLEISNERLFF. Incomplete CDR3 DNA: TGTGCCAGCTCTCTCGAGATTTCCAACGAAAGATTATTT.

By frequency in the sample, this clone is medium-sized. Genes and germline are mouse. The read stops 1 residue short of the end of the CDR3; the missing end is completed from the germline J gene. J is TRBJ2-7 and V is TRBV31; a weak D match, TRBD2 (7 bases). V was shortened by 0 bases and J by 7 bases, with 13 bases between the two germline ends. From germline, CDR1 is GKSSPN and CDR2 SITVG. The CDR3 has 13 residues. The part of the CDR3 DNA that was read is TGTGCCTGGAGTCTACGGGGGGCGCGGGAACAGTAC. Protein sequence: CAWSLRGAREQY. The full CDR3 sequence reads CAWSLRGAREQYF.

A word on this clone: Gene names are mouse gene names. The CDR3 end is not reached by the read, which stops 1 residue before it; the germline J gene fills it in. The chain carries TRBV23 and TRBJ1-1. Germline V gene sequence: CDR1 KGHTA, CDR2 FQNQQP. This CDR3 contains 11 residues. The CDR3 spells CSSSQGAEVFF. The sequenced CDR3 bases are TGCTCCAGCAGTCAAGGGGCAGAAGTCTTC.

In the case of this clone: The gene symbols are mouse symbols. From the germline J gene comes the end of the CDR3, since the read stops 1 residue before it. This chain links TRBV3 with TRBJ1-2; tentative D call: TRBD1 (6 bases). CDR1 is SNHLY, CDR2 FYNGKV, per germline (reference sequence). Between the trimmed V and J ends, which lost 1 base and 4 bases, there was a span of 10 bases. The CDR3 has 14 amino acids. CDR3 DNA, as far as it was read: TGTGCCAGCAGCTTAGTGGGGACACGCTCCGACTACACC. Translating gives CASSLVGTRSDYT. In full, the CDR3 is CASSLVGTRSDYTF.

By share, this clone counts as medium-sized. These gene names are mouse names. The read falls 1 residue short of the CDR3 end, and the missing part is taken from the germline J gene. This rearrangement joins TRBV13-3 to TRBJ2-1; D remains unclear. The CDR3 is 13 amino acids. The germline V and J ends were trimmed by 5 bases and 0 bases, with 6 bases remaining between them. The germline V gene has CDR1 NNHDY and CDR2 SYVADS. CDR3 DNA (partial): TGTGCCAGCAGCCCGGGTAACTATGCTGAGCAGTTC. This codes for CASSPGNYAEQF. The full-length CDR3 reads as CASSPGNYAEQFF.

This clone is termed large. Genes and germline are mouse. Coverage ceases 1 residue before the CDR3 finishes, and the germline J gene fills in the end. Distinct nucleotide sequences in the sample also encode this CDR3. The chain links TRBV17 to TRBJ2-1; maybe TRBD1 (6 bases). Germline V CDR1 and CDR2: MNHDT, YYDKIL. Deletions cut 5 bases from V and 5 bases from J, with 13 bases between. The CDR3 has 14 amino acids. The CDR3 sequence: CASSYTGTNAEQFF. The CDR3 bases that were read are TGTGCTAGCAGTTATACCGGGACAAATGCTGAGCAGTTC.

This clone appeared once. Here the gene names and germline are mouse. The read stops 1 residue short of the end of the CDR3; the missing end is completed from the germline J gene. This chain links TRBV16 with TRBJ2-5, with D maybe TRBD2 (6 bases). Germline CDR1 is SGHSA and CDR2 is FRNQAP. The length of the CDR3 is 14 residues. The V end was cut by 0 bases, the J end by 2 bases, with 6 bases between. CDR3 DNA, as far as it was read: TGTGCAAGCAGCTTAGAGGGGGGCCAAGACACCCAGTAC. Amino acids: CASSLEGGQDTQY. From start to end, the CDR3 is CASSLEGGQDTQYF.

About this clone itself: Gene names follow the mouse nomenclature. The DNA ends 1 residue before the CDR3 does, and the rest of the CDR3 is filled in from the germline J gene. The J gene is TRBJ1-3, the V gene TRBV12-1; D is ambiguous. The V gene's germline CDR1 is SGHSN and CDR2 HYEKVE. The CDR3 covers 15 residues. Trimming shortened V by 0 bases and J by 2 bases, and 10 bases separated the two germline ends. The CDR3 protein is CASSLAGAAGNTLYF. Incomplete CDR3 DNA: TGTGCCAGCTCTCTCGCGGGCGCGGCTGGAAATACGCTCTAT. The whole variable domain, remainder taken from reference TRBV12-1 and TRBJ1-3, is DSGVVQSPRHIIKEKGGRSVLTCIPISGHSNVVWYQQTLGKELKFLIQHYEKVERDKGFLPSRFSVQQFDDYHSEMNMSALELEDSAMYFCASSLAGAAGNTLYFGEGSRLIVV.

Comments on this clone: Relative to the germline gene, one junction end is altered; a read error may explain this. Gene names refer to mouse genes. The CDR3 end falls 1 residue outside the read, so it is completed with the germline J gene. The chain is built from TRBV13-3 and TRBJ2-4, with 12 positions matching TRBD2. The CDR3 covers 16 residues. Per the germline V gene, CDR1 is NNHDY and CDR2 is SYVADS. The CDR3 is CASGEGLGGRQNTLYF. CDR3 bases read: TGTGCCAGCGGTGAGGGACTGGGGGGCCGTCAAAACACCTTGTAC.

Turning to this clone: These gene names are mouse names. The CDR3 end is not reached by the read, which stops 1 residue before it; the germline J gene fills it in. This chain connects TRBV13-1 to TRBJ2-3, with D possibly matching TRBD1 (7 bases). The V gene's germline CDR1 is NSHNY and CDR2 SYGAGN. This CDR3 comprises 17 residues. The V end was cut by 0 bases, the J end by 2 bases, with 16 bases between. CDR3 bases read: TGTGCCAGCAGTGATGCATGGAGGGGGCCGTTTGCAGAAACGCTGTAT. Translated, it gives CASSDAWRGPFAETLY. In full, the CDR3 is CASSDAWRGPFAETLYF.

A note on this clone: Gene names and germline match the mouse. The read comes to an end 1 residue before the CDR3 does, leaving the germline J gene to fill in the end. The chain combines TRBV26 with TRBJ1-3; weak D call: TRBD1 (6 bases). CDR1 and CDR2 (germline): KGHPV, FQNQEV (reference sequence). The germline V and J ends were trimmed by 7 bases and 0 bases, with 7 bases remaining between them. CDR3 length equals 13 residues. CDR3 protein: CASKGGSGNTLYF. The DNA read from the CDR3 is TGTGCCAGCAAGGGGGGTTCTGGAAATACGCTCTAT.

On this clone: Gene names are the mouse ones. Coverage ceases 1 residue before the CDR3 finishes, and the germline J gene fills in the end. J is TRBJ2-5 and V is TRBV12-1; 9 nucleotides match TRBD2. Per germline, CDR1 SGHSN and CDR2 HYEKVE. Trimming cost V 4 bases and J 4 bases; bases outside gene matches: 5. The CDR3 length is 14 residues. The CDR3 sequence is CASSLLGGEDTQYF. The CDR3 bases that were read are TGTGCCAGCTCCCTCCTGGGGGGGGAAGACACCCAGTAC.

On this clone: Gene names are the mouse ones. The CDR3 goes on 1 residue after the read ends, and that part is filled in from the germline J gene. The chain uses TRBV23 and TRBJ1-6; the D call in the table, TRBD1, was not verified against the DNA. TRBJ1-6 is an open reading frame whose function is uncertain. This CDR3 has 16 residues. Germline V gene lookup returns CDR1 KGHTA and CDR2 FQNQQP. CDR3: CSSSPGTGGYNSPLYF. CDR3 DNA, as far as it was read: TGCTCCAGCAGTCCTGGGACAGGGGGGTATAATTCGCCCCTCTAC.

Regarding this clone: Gene names are mouse gene names. The CDR3 extends 1 residue past the end of the read, so its final part is completed from the germline J gene. The chain has TRBV26 and TRBJ2-2; TRBD1 aligns across 9 bases. Germline-derived CDR1 and CDR2 are KGHPV and FQNQEV (reference sequence). This CDR3 is 14 amino acids long. After removal of 4 bases from V and 3 bases from J, the junction contained 0 bases not matched to a gene. The CDR3 region is CASSHRGHTGQLYF. The CDR3 DNA, read in part, is TGTGCCAGCAGTCACAGGGGGCACACCGGGCAGCTCTAC.

Details on this clone: Mouse germline and gene names are used. The read gets to within 1 residue of the CDR3 end, and the germline J gene fills in the rest. The chain combines TRBV26 with TRBJ2-4; a weak D match, TRBD1 (5 bases). V shed 2 bases and J shed 4 bases, with 7 bases lying between them. From germline, CDR1 is KGHPV and CDR2 FQNQEV (reference sequence). This CDR3 comprises 13 residues. This CDR3 is CASSLRTKNTLYF. Partial CDR3 DNA: TGTGCCAGCAGTCTGCGGACAAAAAACACCTTGTAC.

This clone is labeled as large (0.1 to 1%). All gene names here are mouse names. The sequenced fragment ends 1 residue before the CDR3 boundary, so the rest is inferred from the germline J gene. This chain uses TRBV5 with TRBJ1-5, with a tentative D call TRBD1 (5 bases). Looked up from germline, CDR1 is LGHNA and CDR2 is YNLKQL (reference sequence). The CDR3 is made up of 15 amino acids. With 1 base removed from V and 3 bases from J, the gap between germline ends came to 10 bases. CDR3 in amino acids: CASSQAGQVNQAPLF. CDR3 bases read: TGTGCCAGCAGCCAAGCCGGACAAGTCAACCAGGCTCCGCTT.

As for this clone: Each gene name is a mouse one. The DNA ends 1 residue before the CDR3 does, and the rest of the CDR3 is filled in from the germline J gene. This rearrangement joins TRBV26 to TRBJ2-2; TRBD2 aligns across 13 bases. The length of the CDR3 is 17 residues. After removal of 5 bases from V and 4 bases from J, the junction contained 7 bases not matched to a gene. CDR1 KGHPV and CDR2 FQNQEV come from the germline V gene (reference sequence). The CDR3 sequence is CASSSDWGGAVTGQLYF. CDR3 DNA, as far as it was read: TGTGCCAGCAGTTCGGACTGGGGGGGCGCAGTCACCGGGCAGCTCTAC.

As regards this clone: Genes and germline come from the mouse. The CDR3 end lies 1 residue beyond the end of the read and is filled in from the germline J gene. V gene TRBV26 combines with J gene TRBJ1-3; no clear D gene. Germline V gene data show CDR1 as KGHPV and CDR2 as FQNQEV (reference sequence). V was shortened by 4 bases and J by 0 bases, with 7 bases between the two germline ends. The CDR3 contains 14 residues. This chain's CDR3 is CASSRGVSGNTLYF. The CDR3 DNA, read in part, is TGTGCCAGCAGTCGCGGGGTTTCTGGAAATACGCTCTAT.

Regarding this clone: Genes here carry mouse names. The read halts 1 residue ahead of the CDR3 end, with the missing end drawn from the germline J gene. The J gene is TRBJ1-2, the V gene TRBV26; possible D gene TRBD1, 5 bases. Between the trimmed V and J ends, which lost 3 bases and 0 bases, there was a span of 8 bases. From germline, CDR1 is KGHPV and CDR2 FQNQEV (reference sequence). The CDR3 has 14 residues. The CDR3 protein is CASSLWGSNSDYTF. The CDR3 DNA, read in part, is TGTGCCAGCAGTCTATGGGGCTCAAACTCCGACTACACC.

This clone was observed a single time. Gene names are mouse gene names. The DNA ends 1 residue before the CDR3 does, and the rest of the CDR3 is filled in from the germline J gene. V and J are TRBV19 and TRBJ2-5, with a possible D match to TRBD1 (6 bases). The CDR3 is 13 amino acids. The ends were cut back, 6 bases at V and 3 bases at J, with 11 bases in the middle. Germline CDR1 and CDR2: FNHDT and SITEND (reference sequence). This CDR3 reads CASTPGQQDTQYF. The sequenced part of the CDR3 DNA is TGTGCCAGCACCCCGGGACAACAAGACACCCAGTAC.

Points on this clone: Gene names are the mouse ones. The CDR3 end falls 1 residue outside the read, so it is completed with the germline J gene. This chain uses TRBV13-2 with TRBJ1-3; D unresolved. Trimming cost V 1 base and J 3 bases, with 5 bases left between them. The CDR3 extends over 13 amino acids. Germline CDR1 reads NNHNN; CDR2 reads SYGAGS (reference sequence). This CDR3 reads CASGDWVGNTLYF. CDR3 DNA, as far as it was read: TGTGCCAGCGGTGATTGGGTTGGAAATACGCTCTAT.

This clone is a singleton in its sample. Genes and germline are mouse. From the germline J gene comes the end of the CDR3, since the read stops 1 residue before it. The chain combines TRBV23 with TRBJ1-1; the D segment call TRBD1 is taken from the table without a DNA check. CDR1 KGHTA and CDR2 FQNQQP come from the germline V gene. There are 12 residues in the CDR3. CDR3: CSSSHQGTEVFF. The covered CDR3 bases are TGCTCCAGCAGTCATCAGGGAACAGAAGTCTTC.

Regarding this clone: The listed genes are named as in mouse. The read terminates 1 residue ahead of where the CDR3 ends, so the germline J gene completes it. V usage is TRBV13-1 and J usage is TRBJ2-7; TRBD2 is a possible D gene (5 bases). Germline lookup yields CDR1 NSHNY and CDR2 SYGAGN. V was pared by 6 bases and J by 0 bases, with 7 bases between. The CDR3 consists of 12 residues. The CDR3 is CASIGDSYEQYF. The CDR3 bases that were read are TGTGCCAGCATTGGGGACTCCTATGAACAGTAC.

About this clone itself: Mouse germline and gene names are used. The read stops 1 residue short of the end of the CDR3; the missing end is completed from the germline J gene. This chain links TRBV29 with TRBJ1-3, with D uncertain. This CDR3 has 14 amino acids. Trimming cost V 3 bases and J 0 bases, with 6 bases left between them. Germline CDR1 is MSHET and CDR2 is SYDVDS. CDR3 region: CASSLRDSGNTLYF. The covered CDR3 bases are TGTGCTAGCAGTTTGCGGGATTCTGGAAATACGCTCTAT.

On this clone itself: Mouse gene names apply. Sequencing ends 1 residue short of the CDR3 end; the germline J gene provides the rest. The J gene is TRBJ2-7, the V gene TRBV19; 12 bases align to TRBD2. Unmatched junction bases numbered 6, after V lost 4 bases and J lost 4 bases. The CDR3 sequence is 15 residues long. CDR1 and CDR2 from the germline V gene are FNHDT and SITEND (reference sequence). The covered CDR3 bases are TGTGCCAGCAGTCTCGGGACTGGGGGGATATATGAACAGTAC. Translating it yields CASSLGTGGIYEQY. The CDR3 in its entirety is CASSLGTGGIYEQYF.

This clone was counted between two and nine times. Gene names refer to mouse genes. With the read ending 1 residue before the CDR3 end, the germline J gene is used to fill in that end. The chain carries TRBV13-3 and TRBJ1-1; 7 bases are a match to TRBD1. CDR3 length: 12 amino acids. V shed 7 bases and J 1 base; nucleotides not matched to a gene: 1. Germline lookup yields CDR1 NNHDY and CDR2 SYVADS. This CDR3 reads CASGDRNTEVFF. CDR3 DNA, as far as it was read: TGTGCCAGCGGGGACAGAAACACAGAAGTCTTC.